This TCR beta chain was sequenced for a study of CD8+ T cells in alopecia areata. This CDR3 comprises 14 residues. Germline loops: CDR1 LGHNA, CDR2 YNFKEQ. Trimming removed 4 bases at V and 0 bases at J, with 10 bases between. The treatment denotes: oral pan-JAK inhibitor, 5-10 mg twice daily. Whole-study results and caveats: Numerous expanded lesional clones remained in scalp and blood during tofacitinib.

Points on this clone: Its antigen is undetermined.

It was cDNA, reverse transcribed from extracted RNA, that served as the sequencing template. Method: immunoSEQ multiplex PCR; TCRdb's copy keeps in-frame clones and lacks some. The sample shows about 100,000 clones, over 80% of them seen only once. This clonotype was obtained from a human donor with alopecia areata. The chain carries TRBV4-2 and TRBJ2-7; D perhaps matches TRBD2 (6 bases). The sequences come from CD8+ T cells sorted from blood, collected at week 24, from a patient treated with tofacitinib. The CDR3 is CASSPGLSSYEQYF. CDR3 nucleotides: TGTGCCAGCAGCCCGGGACTTAGCTCCTACGAGCAGTACTTC.